This T cell receptor beta chain was sequenced for a study of blood T cells in healthy people across ages. Study observations and caveats: Aged donors had fewer naive CD4+ cells and lower diversity than long-lived donors.

For the second PCR, which ran for about 6 to 12 cycles, a sample-barcoded 5' primer and a J-beta primer mix were used. One entry per CDR3 protein, called by TCRdb with MiXCR from the 5' RACE reads. The sample has 1 million or so distinct CDR3 sequences, about 23% seen once. This clonotype occurred a few times. Its antigen is unknown. V was pared by 4 bases and J by 5 bases, with 14 bases between. This CDR3 is built from 15 residues. CDR1 is MGHRA, CDR2 YSYEKL, per germline. This sample also appeared in a second study, on T cells of mothers and their children.

The V gene is TRBV4-1, the J gene TRBJ2-2, with D perhaps matching TRBD1 or TRBD2 (5 bases each). This receptor was taken from a girl aged 2 to 9 in good health. Sequences were obtained from blood. Here the CDR3 DNA reads TGCGCCAGCAGCCTGGGACCAGACAGTACCGGGGAGCTGTTTTTT. This translates into CASSLGPDSTGELFF.